This TCR beta chain was documented in a study of T-cell memory formation after mild COVID-19. Study-wide context: TCR clusters were mostly donor specific.

The V end was cut by 8 bases, the J end by 10 bases, with 12 bases between. Germline lookup yields CDR1 SEHNR and CDR2 FQNEAQ (reference sequence). CDR3 length: 11 residues. General study findings and limits: Second-wave clones peaking on day 37 lacked confirmed SARS-CoV-2 specificity. Mainly CM and EM harbored the contracting CD4+ clones; mainly EMRA harbored the CD8+ ones.

This clonotype appeared a few times. Its antigen is not identified. Each CDR3 protein gets one entry after TCRdb re-called the 5' RACE reads with MiXCR. The table includes about 210,000 distinct CDR3 sequences, around 25% detected once. The specimen was PBMCs or a T cell subset sorted from them (not recorded which). This chain links TRBV7-9 with TRBJ2-1; the D is unclear. The TCR was taken from an adult woman who had mild COVID-19 (a few samples of this study predate the infection). Cell type and time point are not known. CDR3 nucleotides: TGTGCCAGCTTCCTCCGGCCCGAGCAGTTCTTC. This gives the protein CASFLRPEQFF.